One sample yielded the 8 T cell receptor beta chains listed below, sequenced in a study of T cells in Graves' hyperthyroidism and ophthalmopathy. Amplified regions were TCR beta CDR3 sequences from RNA transcripts. The primer set for the first-round RT-PCR of the TCR CDR3 was HTBI. In TCRdb, the multiplex PCR reads were re-called with MiXCR into one record per CDR3 protein. Found here are a few hundred thousand distinct CDR3 sequences, 46% of them singletons; the top ten hold 44%. Sequenced input: peripheral blood or thyroid tissue (not recorded which). Receptor source: an adult woman with Graves' disease, either hyperthyroidism or ophthalmopathy (not recorded which).

In its sample, this clonotype was seen many times. This chain joins TRBV29-1 and TRBJ1-2; D uncertain. CDR1 SQVTM and CDR2 ANQGSEA come from the germline V gene. V dropped 3 bases and J dropped 4 bases, with 12 bases sitting between them. The CDR3 loop spans 13 amino acids. CDR3 amino acids: CSVDQPIGYGYTF. The CDR3, as DNA: TGCAGCGTTGACCAACCTATAGGCTATGGCTACACCTTC.

The chain links TRBV9 to TRBJ2-2, with D hard to call. CDR3 size: 14 residues. Per germline, CDR1 SGDLS and CDR2 YYNGEE. With 2 bases removed from V and 0 bases from J, the gap between germline ends came to 5 bases. CDR3 in DNA: TGTGCCAGCAGCGTGCAGGCGAACACCGGGGAGCTGTTTTTT. Amino acid sequence: CASSVQANTGELFF.

This clonotype was seen repeatedly, ten times or more. V usage is TRBV7-9 and J usage is TRBJ2-7; no reliable D call. The ends were cut back, 4 bases at V and 3 bases at J, with 7 bases in the middle. CDR1 and CDR2 from the germline V gene are SEHNR and FQNEAQ (reference sequence). The CDR3 extends over 12 amino acids. In DNA form, the CDR3 reads TGTGCCAGCAGCTCCCCGGGCTACGAGCAGTACTTC. Residues: CASSSPGYEQYF.

There are a few counts of this clonotype. At one end, the junction sequence differs from germline, possibly due to a read error. J is TRBJ2-6 and V is TRBV10-2; possible D gene TRBD1, 6 bases. Germline V CDR1 and CDR2: WSHSY, SAAADI. The CDR3 contains 13 residues. This chain's CDR3 is CASRTQGVISEAF. In DNA, the CDR3 is TGCGCCAGCAGGACACAGGGTGTGATTTCTGAAGCTTTC.

The chain has TRBV29-1 and TRBJ2-7; D may correspond to TRBD1 or TRBD2 (5 bases each). The germline gives CDR1 SQVTM, CDR2 ANQGSEA. This CDR3 has 14 amino acids. V dropped 6 bases and J dropped 2 bases, with 17 bases sitting between them. The CDR3 region has the DNA TGCAGCGTCCTGACCGGGACGGGAACCTACGAGCAGTACTTC. Translation gives CSVLTGTGTYEQYF.

Comment on this clonotype: Relative to the germline gene, one junction end is altered; a read error may explain this. The chain uses TRBV9 and TRBJ1-2; possibly TRBD1 for D (6 bases). This CDR3 contains 15 residues. The V gene's germline CDR1 is SGDLS and CDR2 YYNGEE. CDR3 loop: CASSQVRARGAGSTF. CDR3 DNA sequence: TGCGCCAGCAGCCAAGTCAGGGCCCGGGGGGCTGGAAGCACCTTC.

This clonotype came up many times. Here the CDR3 DNA reads TGTGCCAGCAGTGGGAGGGGGGCTGAAGCTTTCTTT. Amino acid sequence: CASSGRGAEAFF. The chain carries TRBV6-1 and TRBJ1-1; tentatively, D is TRBD1 (6 bases). Trimming cost V 4 bases and J 6 bases, with 9 bases left between them. This CDR3 region has 12 residues. CDR1 is MNHNS, CDR2 SASEGT, per germline.

This clonotype was seen ten or more times. This chain joins TRBV29-1 and TRBJ1-1; the D gene is possibly TRBD1 (6 bases). V lost 6 bases, J lost 8 bases, and 10 bases lay in between. This CDR3 spans 10 amino acids. The germline CDR1 and CDR2 sequences are SQVTM and ANQGSEA. In DNA, the CDR3 is TGCAGCGTCCAAACAGGGGAAGCTTTCTTT. Its translation: CSVQTGEAFF.